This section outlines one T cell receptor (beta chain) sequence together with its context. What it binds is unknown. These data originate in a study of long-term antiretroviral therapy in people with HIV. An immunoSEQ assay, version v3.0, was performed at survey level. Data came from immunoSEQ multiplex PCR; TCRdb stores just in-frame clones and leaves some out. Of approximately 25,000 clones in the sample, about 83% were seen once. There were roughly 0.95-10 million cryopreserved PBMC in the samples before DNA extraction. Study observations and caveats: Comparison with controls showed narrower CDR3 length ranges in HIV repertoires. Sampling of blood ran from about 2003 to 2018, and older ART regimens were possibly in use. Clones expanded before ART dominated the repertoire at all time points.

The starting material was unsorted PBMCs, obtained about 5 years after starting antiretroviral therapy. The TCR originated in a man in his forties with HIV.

The CDR3 nucleotides are TGCAGCGTTGACCTGGGACAGCTTAACTATGGCTACACCTTC. This gives the protein CSVDLGQLNYGYTF. This chain uses TRBV29-1 with TRBJ1-2; the match to TRBD1 covers 7 bases. The germline CDR1 and CDR2 sequences are SQVTM and ANQGSEA. V gave up 3 bases and J gave up 1 base; unmatched junction bases: 5. The length of the CDR3 is 14 residues.